This is a list of T cell receptor beta chains from one sample in a study of CD8 T cells in Susac syndrome. TCRdb re-called the immunoSEQ multiplex PCR reads with MiXCR, one entry per CDR3 protein. The sample has about 150,000 distinct CDR3 sequences, around 96% seen once. Input material: CD4+ T cells from PBMCs. All receptors come from a human donor with Susac syndrome. Both conserved end residues are part of each CDR3. Each record gives: D gene, V gene, J gene, CDR3 protein. A D gene is named only where the DNA matches it firmly.

-	TRBV25-1	TRBJ2-1	CASSVVGQTYNEQFF
TRBD1	TRBV20-1	TRBJ2-5	CSARDLDRAYQETQYF
TRBD1	TRBV28	TRBJ2-7	CASSRRDRGGEQYF
TRBD2	TRBV29-1	TRBJ2-7	CSVRGASGRYEQYF
-	TRBV12-3/TRBV12-4	TRBJ2-4	CASGSSDIQYF
-	TRBV9	TRBJ2-2	CASSADSYTGELFF
-	TRBV3-1	TRBJ2-5	CASSLGPETQYF
TRBD1	TRBV29-1	TRBJ1-1	CSVPGTGGENTEAFF
TRBD1	TRBV2	TRBJ1-2	CASSRDRLYGYTF
TRBD2	TRBV27	TRBJ2-1	CASSRAGDPNEQFF
TRBD2	TRBV12-3/TRBV12-4	TRBJ2-7	CASRASGAYEQYF
-	TRBV20-1	TRBJ2-1	CSARVTSEQFF
TRBD1	TRBV29-1	TRBJ2-7	CSTCTGVGEQYF
-	TRBV3-1	TRBJ2-5	CASSQDRGFQETQYF
-	TRBV12-3/TRBV12-4	TRBJ2-5	CASMRRVQETQYF
-	TRBV28	TRBJ2-1	CASSPDSKYNEQFF
-	TRBV9	TRBJ1-1	CASSVEGRNTEAFF
TRBD2	TRBV18	TRBJ2-7	CASSPDSGREQYF
TRBD2	TRBV4-3	TRBJ2-7	CASSQDLAGDYEQYF
TRBD2	TRBV20-1	TRBJ2-7	CSARETGLVLGEQYF
-	TRBV4-3	TRBJ2-3	CASSQDLGPSSDTQYF
-	TRBV6-2/TRBV6-3	TRBJ1-3	CASAASGNTIYF
-	TRBV3-1	TRBJ2-7	CASSQSDYEQYF
-	TRBV6-1	TRBJ2-5	CASGTGTSETQYF
-	TRBV3-1	TRBJ1-2	CASSQEGGSRYGYTF
-	TRBV3-1	TRBJ1-2	CASSQDREGYTF
-	TRBV6-5	TRBJ2-1	CASSSLLGGSYNEQFF
-	TRBV6-6	TRBJ1-2	CASSETQGRGYTF
-	TRBV29-1	TRBJ2-1	CSVVSQGNEQFF
-	TRBV20-1	TRBJ2-7	CSAPGRSPYEQYF
-	TRBV30	TRBJ2-7	CAWSRVGFTYEQYF
-	TRBV12-3/TRBV12-4	TRBJ1-1	CASSPPAPGHTEAFF
-	TRBV5-4	TRBJ2-1	CASSTVDNEQFF
TRBD2	TRBV2	TRBJ2-5	CASSESGLAGTIQETQYF
TRBD1	TRBV27	TRBJ2-7	CASSLRYRDRRSYEQYF
-	TRBV28	TRBJ2-5	CASSLSGALGQETQYF
-	TRBV19	TRBJ2-1	CASSIDHLDVAYNEQFF
-	TRBV6-5	TRBJ2-3	CASSYVAGPRADTQYF
-	TRBV3-1	TRBJ2-7	CASSQGLGVPRSYEQYF
TRBD2	TRBV29-1	TRBJ2-1	CSVEVTYGRVQFF
-	TRBV18	TRBJ1-2	CASSPGRDQGYTF
-	TRBV5-4	TRBJ1-1	CASSLHSGSNTEAFF
-	TRBV6-2/TRBV6-3	TRBJ2-7	CASTTRRAGGREQYF
-	TRBV3-1	TRBJ1-6	CASSQVGGGINSPLHF
TRBD1	TRBV29-1	TRBJ1-3	CSVTGGWAGNTIYF
-	TRBV29-1	TRBJ2-5	CSVRQLQETQYF